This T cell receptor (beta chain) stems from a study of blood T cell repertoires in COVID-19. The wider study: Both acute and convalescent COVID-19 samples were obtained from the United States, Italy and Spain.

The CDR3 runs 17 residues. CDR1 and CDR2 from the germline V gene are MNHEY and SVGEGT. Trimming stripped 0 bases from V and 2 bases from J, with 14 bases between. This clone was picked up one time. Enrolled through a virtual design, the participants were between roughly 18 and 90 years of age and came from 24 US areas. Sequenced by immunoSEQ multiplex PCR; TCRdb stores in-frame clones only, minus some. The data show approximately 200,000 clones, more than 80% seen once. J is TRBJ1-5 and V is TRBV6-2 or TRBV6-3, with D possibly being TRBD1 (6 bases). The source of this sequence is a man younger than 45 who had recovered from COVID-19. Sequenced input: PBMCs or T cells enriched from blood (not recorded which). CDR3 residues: CASSYSTGGYGNQPQHF. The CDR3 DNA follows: TGTGCCAGCAGTTACTCTACGGGGGGCTATGGCAATCAGCCCCAGCATTTT.